This note documents a single T cell receptor (beta chain) sequence. Its antigen remains unknown. This entry belongs to a study of shared clonotypes between healthy human individuals. Whole-study results and caveats: Donors were few, which limited the genetic and exposure-history diversity represented. It was the non-shared clonotypes that had lower generation probabilities than clonotypes shared by all four donors.

CDR1 is GTSNPN, CDR2 SVGIG, per germline (reference sequence). This CDR3 has 14 residues. V was clipped by 2 bases and J by 4 bases; unmatched bases: 4. Deep was the level at which the assay was run. Only in-frame clones appear in the TCRdb table, and some are missing; sequencing was by immunoSEQ multiplex PCR. This table holds 950,000 to 1,100,000 clones, around 78% found once. This TCR came from a man younger than 35 in good health. Some clones in this sample may be carry-over from other donors' samples. Input material: memory CD4+ T cells from PBMCs. Subset of the sample: CD45RA-negative fraction. The V call is TRBV30, the J call TRBJ1-4; 7 bases are shared with TRBD1. The CDR3 protein is CAWSSDRINEKLFF. The DNA of the CDR3 is TGTGCCTGGAGTTCGGACAGGATTAATGAAAAACTGTTTTTT.